This T cell receptor (beta chain) was profiled in a study of blood T cell repertoires in COVID-19. Turning to the study itself: Researchers got acute and convalescent COVID-19 samples from the United States, Italy and Spain. T cells, B-cell-depleted T cells, or PBMCs supplied cDNA or gDNA.

This CDR3 spans 14 amino acids. Germline assignment: CDR1 GTSNPN and CDR2 SVGIG (reference sequence). Trimming cost V 7 bases and J 0 bases, with 14 bases left between them. This clone was recorded a few times. The method was immunoSEQ multiplex PCR; TCRdb's version includes in-frame clones alone and lacks a portion of them. The table lists 90,000 to 110,000 clones, over 65% of them singletons. The sequence came from an older woman with acute or convalescent COVID-19. The sample was peripheral blood. J is TRBJ2-3 and V is TRBV30; D remains ambiguous. CDR3 loop: CASGGEASTDTQYF. CDR3 sequence (DNA): TGTGCCTCCGGCGGAGAAGCTAGCACAGATACGCAGTATTTT.